This note documents a single T cell receptor (beta chain) sequence. No cognate antigen has been identified for it. No base-level quality is on record; no much larger clone is a single base apart. The donors were healthy, HIV-negative adults with no recently reported acute infections or vaccinations. Only Caucasian adults living in Nashville, Tennessee, USA were represented among the donors. CD4+ T cells were enriched through magnetic negative selection, after which naive cells were positively selected on CD45RA and the remaining negative fraction served as the memory subset. Blood was obtained by leukapheresis, after which PBMCs were separated by Ficoll-Histopaque density gradient centrifugation and cryopreserved in liquid nitrogen vapor phase. Analytical flow cytometry was used to check the purity and quantity of every magnetically sorted T cell population. Each sorted fraction had its genomic DNA isolated and then quantified by UV absorbance on a Nanodrop 2000c.

Unmatched junction bases come to 1, with V trimmed by 5 bases and J by 1 base. According to the germline V gene, CDR1 reads SNHLY and CDR2 reads FYNNEI. From the cysteine through the phenylalanine, the CDR3 covers 13 amino acids. This entry keeps only the CDR3 DNA: 39 bases, framed from base 1. The data stem from a study of shared clonotypes between healthy human individuals (dated by TCRdb to the early 2020s). In terms of the full investigation: Two women and three men aged 18 to 49 years were included in the cohort. For each donor, three plates each were used for CD4 naive and CD4 memory, two plates were used for CD8 naive, and one plate was used for CD8 memory. To estimate repertoire size and how much clonotype sharing occurs between individuals, the study deeply sequenced the blood TCR repertoires of five healthy adults. Different laboratories and diverse techniques were used to prepare libraries and sequence TCR repertoires, to increase sequencing depth and limit assay-specific biases. Each donor's leukapheresis produced roughly between about 0.85 and 10 billion PBMCs.

Using the deep immunoSEQ assay, TCR CDR3 regions were amplified from genomic DNA by multiplex PCR. Extracted genomic DNA from each cell subset was spread evenly across all wells of several immunoSEQ 96-well plates, with each plate serving as a replicate. For sorted subsets, 150 to 250 ng of genomic DNA, equivalent to 30,000 or so T cell genomes, went into each replicate PCR. The purified libraries were quantified using a Qubit 3.0 fluorometer, sized with a Bioanalyzer 2100, and then quantified again using the KAPA Library Quantification kit. Each immunoSEQ 96-well plate was sequenced on its own single-read 150-cycle Illumina NextSeq 550 flow cell. As for the authors' bioinformatics: Because only junctional sequences without quality scores were contained in the immunoSEQ output, filtering matching that applied to full-length reads could not be performed. To assign V/J genes and CDR3, sequences were annotated against IMGT germline references using PyIR, a Python wrapper for IgBLAST v1.9. Any read was removed if the V/J assignment was weak (E-value above 1e-6), the CDR3 was missing, or the read contained stop codons, out-of-frame junctions, or ambiguous translated residues. V3J clonotypes were defined by identical inferred V gene, J gene, and CDR3 amino acid sequence. Percentage overlap between repertoires was calculated by dividing the number of shared unique clonotypes by the size of the smaller repertoire. Richness of each repertoire was evaluated using RTK rarefaction, the Chao1 estimator, and Recon v2.1 estimates of unobserved clonotypes. Generation probabilities for all TCRbeta clonotypes obtained by the gDNA method from a few donors were computed using OLGA. The table was pulled from immuneACCESS by TCRdb, which kept in-frame rearrangements only. Such tables lose some clones; where checked, under half of the loss comes from unresolved V genes, and the rest has no known cause. V, J and clone size are taken as reported in that table, and D and trimming were inferred from the DNA itself. This sample is represented by more than 2 million clones; approximately 96% of them were singletons. The biggest ten clones account for roughly 0.13% of the sample.

Overall study results and their limits: Naive subsets generally had larger estimated clonotype richness than memory subsets did. Higher generation probabilities were observed for clonotypes shared by all four sorted-subset donors than for non-shared clonotypes. Sampling was limited to blood, and TCR repertoires in tissue likely differ from TCR repertoires in blood. Based on pairwise subsampling, the degree of clonotype sharing among donors was expected to be affected by sequencing depth. Rarefaction of sorted-subset datasets indicated incomplete sequencing despite the large sequencing depth. Because the study included a small number of donors, the genetic and exposure-history diversity represented was limited. Roughly 5.2% of naive CD4, 3.5% of naive CD8, 2.3% of memory CD4, and more than 0.35% of memory CD8 clonotypes were shared across a few donors.

This TCR derives from a man aged 18 to 29 in good health. The material sequenced was naive CD4+ T cells sorted from blood. According to the study, the label for this sample's cell subset or site signals: CD45RA+ positively selected. This sequence uses TRBV2 and TRBJ2-5, with 7 junctional bases fitting TRBD2. The sequence in DNA is TGTGCCAGCAGTCGGGAGGTCCAAGAGACCCAGTACTTC. The translation is CASSREVQETQYF.